Listed here is a single T cell receptor (beta chain). This clone has just one count. The antigen it binds to is not known. No base-level quality is on record; no much larger clone is a single base apart. The collaborating institutions used their own protocols to collect whole blood in K2EDTA tubes. Collaborator samples were shipped for TCRbeta analysis as frozen whole blood, isolated PBMCs, or DNA extracted from either sample type. This specimen comes from a study of blood T cell repertoires in COVID-19 (dated by TCRdb to about 2020). Study-wide context: Samples from collaborators originated in the United States, Italy and Spain and spanned both the acute and convalescent phases of COVID-19. Where available, HLA class I and class II types were taken from metadata supplied by the sample provider and were not determined by assay-based typing. The prospective study material was composed of cDNA or gDNA derived from T cells, B-cell-depleted T cells, or PBMCs. The repertoires were released in a freely available public database meant as a resource for research on the immune response to SARS-CoV-2. Samples were obtained from the ongoing ImmuneRACE study (first 160 participants) and from 950 to 1,500 subjects provided by 6 global collaborators. The sample metadata nearly always contained a de-identified subject ID, COVID-19 status, age in years and sex. The dataset comprised deeply sampled blood TCRbeta repertoires from subjects exposed to, actively infected with, or recovered from COVID-19.

Here is what the overall study found, with its caveats: The quantity of clinical and demographic metadata differed by source and by participant and was supplied without curation.

The immunoSEQ Assay, a bias-controlled multiplex PCR, was used to amplify TCRbeta CDR3 regions from genomic DNA. Processing in the source paper ran as follows. The number of nucleated cells in each sample was estimated from the amplification of reference gene primers within the assay. To quantify the absolute abundance of each unique TCRbeta CDR3 rearrangement, sequence reads were collapsed and filtered. For each sample, productive Simpson clonality was calculated as the square root of Simpson's diversity index across productive rearrangements. Held by TCRdb, this immuneACCESS table contains in-frame sequences only and omits some clones. Under half of the omission traces to an unresolved V gene where checked; the cause of the rest is unknown. That table is the source of V, J and clone size, and D and trimming were worked out from the DNA. For this sample the table gives roughly 24,000 clones, of which 90% were detected only once. 1.5% to 2% of the sample comes from the top ten.

The cysteine opens and the phenylalanine closes a CDR3 of 14 amino acids. The entry retains the CDR3 DNA only, 42 bases that are in frame from base 1. The trim is 3 bases for V and 3 bases for J, with a gap of 11 bases between the germline ends. The germline V gene supplies CDR1 SGDLS and CDR2 YYNGEE. This receptor was obtained from a woman in her fifties or sixties with active COVID-19. Sample: peripheral blood. The sequence links TRBV9 to TRBJ2-3; perhaps TRBD2 is the D gene, with 5 bases matching. CDR3 region: CASSAILGTDTQYF. The DNA is as follows: TGTGCCAGCAGCGCGATACTAGGGACAGATACGCAGTATTTT.